What follows are 25 T cell receptor beta chains derived from one specimen sequenced in a study of cytomegalovirus exposure and HLA in healthy donors. Both 60 Vbeta primers and 13 Jbeta primers went into the PCR. Some clones are missing from TCRdb's copy, which holds only in-frame ones; the method was immunoSEQ multiplex PCR. The profile shows under 200,000 clones, around 84% of them singletons. Sequencing was carried out using PBMCs. These receptors came from a male donor in good health and CMV-seropositive.

This chain uses TRBV6-5 with TRBJ2-2; tentatively, D is TRBD2 (6 bases). The V gene's germline CDR1 is MNHEY and CDR2 SVGAGI. This CDR3 is built from 15 residues. Trimming took 8 bases from V and 0 from J, leaving 13 bases between them. The CDR3 loop is CASGTGGSNTGELFF. The CDR3 DNA is TGTGCCAGCGGGACTGGAGGGTCGAACACCGGGGAGCTGTTTTTT.

This clone was found a few times. The V gene is TRBV10-3, the J gene TRBJ1-4; 9 bases match TRBD1. The V and J ends lost 6 bases and 9 bases, in that order; junction bases with no gene match: 5. CDR1 and CDR2 from the germline V gene are ENHRY and SYGVKD. This CDR3 has 13 residues. The CDR3 region has the DNA TGTGCCATCAGGGATGGACAGGGGAAAAAACTGTTTTTT. Translated: CAIRDGQGKKLFF.

The rearrangement uses TRBV19 and TRBJ1-5; maybe TRBD1 (5 bases). This CDR3 has 14 residues. V lost 3 bases to trimming and J lost 6 bases, with 12 bases between them. In germline, CDR1 is LNHDA, CDR2 SQIVND (reference sequence). CDR3 region: CASSIVGLLQPQHF. The DNA for the CDR3 is TGTGCCAGTAGTATCGTGGGGCTTCTTCAGCCCCAGCATTTT.

The CDR3 loop is CASSLVSGSTDTQYF. The CDR3, as DNA: TGTGCCAGCAGTTTAGTTAGCGGGAGCACAGATACGCAGTATTTT. The rearrangement uses TRBV28 and TRBJ2-3; TRBD2 matches at 7 bases. This CDR3 spans 15 amino acids. Per germline, CDR1 MDHEN and CDR2 SYDVKM. V gave up 2 bases and J gave up 0 bases; unmatched junction bases: 2.

The rearrangement links TRBV30 to TRBJ1-6; TRBD1 matches at 7 bases. Germline CDR1 reads GTSNPN; CDR2 reads SVGIG (reference sequence). J was trimmed by 6 bases and V by 0 bases; bases with no gene match: 5. This CDR3 is built from 15 residues. CDR3 bases: TGTGCCTGGAGTGTAAACAGGGGTGGTAATTCACCCCTCCACTTT. Protein: CAWSVNRGGNSPLHF.

The V call is TRBV6-1, the J call TRBJ2-7; 7 nucleotides align to TRBD1. CDR1 and CDR2 from the germline V gene are MNHNS and SASEGT. J was trimmed by 0 bases and V by 1 base; bases with no gene match: 3. The CDR3 is 15 amino acids. CDR3 bases: TGTGCCAGCAGTGAAGGCTGGGACAGCTCCTACGAGCAGTACTTC. It is translated as CASSEGWDSSYEQYF.

V is TRBV5-1 and J is TRBJ2-3, with 10 bases identical to TRBD1. Germline CDR1 is SGHRS and CDR2 is YFSETQ. V lost 5 bases to trimming and J lost 3 bases; unmatched junction nucleotides: 6. The CDR3 runs to 15 residues. The DNA of the CDR3 is TGCGCCAGCAGTTCCGGACAGGGGGAAACAGATACGCAGTATTTT. It yields the protein CASSSGQGETDTQYF.

The V and J genes are TRBV6-5 and TRBJ2-7, with 8 bases matching TRBD2. Unmatched junction bases numbered 6, after V lost 8 bases and J lost 0 bases. CDR1 and CDR2 (germline): MNHEY, SVGAGI. CDR3 length: 14 amino acids. This CDR3 reads CASGIAGTSYEQYF. The CDR3 DNA follows: TGTGCCAGCGGCATAGCGGGAACCTCCTACGAGCAGTACTTC.

This clone was found once. This sequence joins TRBV11-3 and TRBJ2-7; D unclear. The germline V gene has CDR1 SGHNT and CDR2 YENEEA. This CDR3 has 13 residues. The V end was cut by 1 base, the J end by 4 bases, with 8 bases between. The CDR3 region has the DNA TGTGCCAGCAGCTTAGGTAGCCAGTACGAGCAGTACTTC. It specifies CASSLGSQYEQYF. The full variable domain, with the rest looked up from reference TRBV11-3 and TRBJ2-7, is EAGVVQSPRYKIIEKKQPVAFWCNPISGHNTLYWYLQNLGQGPELLIRYENEEAVDDSQLPKDRFSAERLKGVDSTLKIQPAELGDSAVYLCASSLGSQYEQYFGPGTRLTVT.

The chain is built from TRBV30 and TRBJ1-1; D not resolved. CDR1 and CDR2 (germline): GTSNPN, SVGIG (reference sequence). Trimming took 4 bases from V and 5 from J, leaving 20 bases between them. CDR3 length equals 15 residues. The CDR3 loop reads CAWTPGSITGTEAFF. In DNA form, the CDR3 reads TGTGCCTGGACCCCGGGATCAATAACGGGGACTGAAGCTTTCTTT.

The chain uses TRBV29-1 and TRBJ1-3; D is possibly TRBD1 (5 bases). This CDR3 region has 14 residues. Germline values: CDR1 SQVTM, CDR2 ANQGSEA. Trimming cost V 6 bases and J 2 bases, with 14 bases left between them. CDR3 DNA: TGCAGCGTACGTTCGCGGGGGGCTGGAAACACCATATATTTT. Protein: CSVRSRGAGNTIYF.

This clone turned up a few times. A read error may account for a junction end that differs from germline. V and J are TRBV10-3 and TRBJ2-5; TRBD1 aligns across 7 bases. This CDR3 spans 15 amino acids. Germline CDR1 reads ENHRY; CDR2 reads SYGVKD. The DNA of the CDR3 is TGTGCCACCAGTTCGAGGGCAGGGGGTCAAGAGACCCAGTACTTC. Protein: CATSSRAGGQETQYF.

This chain uses TRBV25-1 with TRBJ1-3, with D possibly TRBD1 on 5 matching bases. In germline, CDR1 is MGHDK, CDR2 SYGVNS. The germline V and J ends were trimmed by 2 bases and 0 bases, with 11 bases remaining between them. The length of the CDR3 is 16 residues. CDR3 residues: CASSETTGGSGNTIYF. CDR3 coding DNA: TGTGCCAGCAGTGAAACCACCGGGGGCTCTGGAAACACCATATATTTT.

The genes are TRBV27 and TRBJ1-2, with TRBD1 as a possible D gene (6 bases). The CDR3 consists of 13 residues. Germline lookup yields CDR1 MNHEY and CDR2 SMNVEV (reference sequence). Trimming removed 5 bases at V and 4 bases at J, with 11 bases between. CDR3 bases: TGTGCCAGCAGTGAGGGGGTGGGCTATGGCTACACCTTC. Its protein is CASSEGVGYGYTF.

The chain is built from TRBV6-1 and TRBJ2-7; 9 nucleotides line up with TRBD1. Per germline, CDR1 MNHNS and CDR2 SASEGT. V lost 6 bases and J lost 7; bases outside the gene matches: 7. The CDR3 spans 13 residues. CDR3 region: CASRVGQGREQYF. The CDR3 coding sequence is TGTGCCAGCAGAGTAGGACAGGGGAGGGAGCAGTACTTC.

V is TRBV28 and J is TRBJ2-1; D unresolved. The germline V gene has CDR1 MDHEN and CDR2 SYDVKM. This CDR3 spans 14 amino acids. V was trimmed by 8 bases and J by 0 bases, leaving 11 bases between them. The CDR3 loop is CASQSESSYNEQFF. The CDR3 coding sequence is TGTGCCAGCCAAAGCGAAAGCTCCTACAATGAGCAGTTCTTC.

V gene TRBV23-1 combines with J gene TRBJ2-4, with 10 bases lining up with TRBD1. TRBV23-1 is sorted into the ORF group, with uncertain function. The CDR3 spans 18 residues. With V trimmed by 8 bases and J by 0 bases, 13 bases remained unmatched. In DNA form, the CDR3 reads TGCGCCAGCTCCCGACAGGGGGCAAGGGAACTAGCCAAAAACATTCAGTACTTC. It codes for CASSRQGARELAKNIQYF.

The genes are TRBV5-1 and TRBJ2-7; D ambiguous. The CDR3 is made up of 14 amino acids. In germline, CDR1 is SGHRS, CDR2 YFSETQ. With 4 bases removed from V and 4 bases from J, the gap between germline ends came to 15 bases. The CDR3: CASSRSTDGYEQYF. The CDR3 DNA reads TGCGCCAGCAGCCGGTCTACAGATGGTTACGAGCAGTACTTC.

CDR3 residues: CASQGTGAYNEQFF. In nucleotides, the CDR3 is TGTGCCAGCCAAGGAACAGGAGCCTACAATGAGCAGTTCTTC. The chain uses TRBV2 and TRBJ2-1; D possibly corresponds to TRBD1 (5 bases). Germline V gives CDR1 SNHLY, CDR2 FYNNEI. This CDR3 comprises 14 residues. The V gene lost 8 bases and the J gene lost 2 bases, with 13 bases spanning the gap.

There are a few counts of this clone. This sequence joins TRBV5-4 and TRBJ2-3; TRBD2 matches at 11 bases. The length of the CDR3 is 16 residues. The V segment lost 4 bases and the J segment 2 bases; nucleotides outside the gene matches: 6. CDR1 SGHNT and CDR2 YYREEE come from the germline V gene (reference sequence). In DNA, the CDR3 is TGTGCCAGCAGCCCAGGGACTAGCGGCTCCACAGATACGCAGTATTTT. This encodes CASSPGTSGSTDTQYF. The entire variable domain, with the rest obtained from reference TRBV5-4 and TRBJ2-3, is as follows: ETGVTQSPTHLIKTRGQQVTLRCSSQSGHNTVSWYQQALGQGPQFIFQYYREEENGRGNFPPRFSGLQFPNYSSELNVNALELDDSALYLCASSPGTSGSTDTQYFGPGTRLTVL.

This chain joins TRBV9 and TRBJ1-1; perhaps TRBD1 as D (6 bases). The CDR3 spans 14 residues. Between the trimmed V and J ends, which lost 3 bases and 1 base, there was a span of 10 bases. Germline lookup yields CDR1 SGDLS and CDR2 YYNGEE. The CDR3 sequence: CASSAEQGNTEAFF. The CDR3 DNA reads TGTGCCAGCAGCGCCGAACAGGGGAACACTGAAGCTTTCTTT.

The rearrangement uses TRBV27 and TRBJ1-1; 8 nucleotides agree with TRBD1. Germline CDR1 reads MNHEY; CDR2 reads SMNVEV (reference sequence). The J segment lost 10 bases and the V segment lost 4 bases, leaving 8 bases of the junction unmatched. The CDR3 is 13 amino acids. The CDR3 sequence: CASSSYRTGRAFF. Here the CDR3 DNA reads TGTGCCAGCAGTTCATATCGGACAGGGCGAGCTTTCTTT.

CDR3 nucleotide sequence: TGTGCCAGCAACGAGGTACCATCAAGTTCTTCCTACGAGCAGTACTTC. This gives the protein CASNEVPSSSSYEQYF. The chain carries TRBV28 and TRBJ2-7; no clear D gene. The ends were cut back, 7 bases at V and 1 base at J, with 20 bases in the middle. In germline, CDR1 is MDHEN, CDR2 SYDVKM. The CDR3 has 16 residues. Variable domain in full (rest from reference TRBV28 and TRBJ2-7): DVKVTQSSRYLVKRTGEKVFLECVQDMDHENMFWYRQDPGLGLRLIYFSYDVKMKEKGDIPEGYSVSREKKERFSLILESASTNQTSMYLCASNEVPSSSSYEQYFGPGTRLTVT.

This clone has only a few counts. The rearrangement joins TRBV28 to TRBJ2-3; a possible D gene is TRBD2 (5 bases). Germline assignment: CDR1 MDHEN and CDR2 SYDVKM. Trimming took 7 bases from V and 0 from J, leaving 8 bases between them. The CDR3 has 13 amino acids. CDR3 region: CASTAGSTDTQYF. The DNA for the CDR3 is TGTGCCAGCACGGCGGGTAGCACAGATACGCAGTATTTT. The complete variable domain, with remaining parts taken from reference TRBV28 and TRBJ2-3, reads DVKVTQSSRYLVKRTGEKVFLECVQDMDHENMFWYRQDPGLGLRLIYFSYDVKMKEKGDIPEGYSVSREKKERFSLILESASTNQTSMYLCASTAGSTDTQYFGPGTRLTVL.

This clone was picked up a small number of times. This chain links TRBV27 with TRBJ1-1, with TRBD1 identical over 9 bases. The CDR3 loop spans 15 amino acids. From germline, CDR1 is MNHEY and CDR2 SMNVEV (reference sequence). Losses at the gene ends were 2 bases for V and 5 bases for J; bases not matched to a gene: 6. The CDR3 is CASSLLGTGKTEAFF. The DNA of the CDR3 is TGTGCCAGCAGTTTACTAGGGACAGGGAAGACTGAAGCTTTCTTT.